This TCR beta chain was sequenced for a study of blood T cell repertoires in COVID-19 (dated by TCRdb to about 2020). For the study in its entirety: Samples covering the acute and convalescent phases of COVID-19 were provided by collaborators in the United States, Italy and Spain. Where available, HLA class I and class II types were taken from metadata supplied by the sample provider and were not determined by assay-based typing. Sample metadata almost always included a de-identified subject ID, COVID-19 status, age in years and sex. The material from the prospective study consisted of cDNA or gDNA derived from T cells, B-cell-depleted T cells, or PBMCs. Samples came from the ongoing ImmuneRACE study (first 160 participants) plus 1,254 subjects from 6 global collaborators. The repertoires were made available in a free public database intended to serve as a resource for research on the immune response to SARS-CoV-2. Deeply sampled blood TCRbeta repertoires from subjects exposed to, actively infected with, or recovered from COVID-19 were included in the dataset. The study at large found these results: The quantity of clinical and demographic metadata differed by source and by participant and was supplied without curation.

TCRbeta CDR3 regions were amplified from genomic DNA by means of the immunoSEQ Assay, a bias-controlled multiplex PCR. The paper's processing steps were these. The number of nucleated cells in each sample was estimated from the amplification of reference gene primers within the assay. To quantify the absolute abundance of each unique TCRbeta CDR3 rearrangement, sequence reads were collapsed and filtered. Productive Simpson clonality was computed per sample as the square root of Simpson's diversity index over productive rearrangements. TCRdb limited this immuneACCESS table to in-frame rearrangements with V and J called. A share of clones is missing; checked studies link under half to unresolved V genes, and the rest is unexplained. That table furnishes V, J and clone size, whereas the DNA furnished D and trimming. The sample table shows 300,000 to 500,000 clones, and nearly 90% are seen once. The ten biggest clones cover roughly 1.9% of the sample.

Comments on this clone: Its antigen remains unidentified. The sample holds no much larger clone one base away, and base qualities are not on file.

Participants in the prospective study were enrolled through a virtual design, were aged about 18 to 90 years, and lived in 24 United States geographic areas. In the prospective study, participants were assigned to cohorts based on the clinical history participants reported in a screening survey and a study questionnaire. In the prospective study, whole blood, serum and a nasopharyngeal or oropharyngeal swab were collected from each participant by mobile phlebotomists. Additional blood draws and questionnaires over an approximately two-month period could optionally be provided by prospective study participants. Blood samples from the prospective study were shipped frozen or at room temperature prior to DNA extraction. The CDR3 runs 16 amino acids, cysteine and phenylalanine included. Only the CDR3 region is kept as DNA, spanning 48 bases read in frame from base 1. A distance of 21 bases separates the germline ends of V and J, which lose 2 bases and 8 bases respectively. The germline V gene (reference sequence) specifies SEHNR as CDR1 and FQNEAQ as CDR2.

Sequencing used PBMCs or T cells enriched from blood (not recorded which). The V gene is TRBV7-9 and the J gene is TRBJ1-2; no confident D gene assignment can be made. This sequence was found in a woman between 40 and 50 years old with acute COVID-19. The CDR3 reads CASSLSDTIYTGGYTF. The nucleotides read TGTGCCAGCAGCTTATCCGACACTATATATACGGGGGGCTACACCTTC.